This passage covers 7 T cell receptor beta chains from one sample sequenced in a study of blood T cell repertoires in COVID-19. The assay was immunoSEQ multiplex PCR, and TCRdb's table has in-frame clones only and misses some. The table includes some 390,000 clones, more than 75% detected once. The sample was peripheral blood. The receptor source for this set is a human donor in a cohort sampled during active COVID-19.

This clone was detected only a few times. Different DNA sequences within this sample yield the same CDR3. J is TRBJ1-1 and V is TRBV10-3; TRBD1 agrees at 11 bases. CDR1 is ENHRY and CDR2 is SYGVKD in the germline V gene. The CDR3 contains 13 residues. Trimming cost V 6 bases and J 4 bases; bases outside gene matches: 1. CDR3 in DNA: TGTGCCATCAGGGGACAGGGGGGCACTGAAGCTTTCTTT. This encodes CAIRGQGGTEAFF.

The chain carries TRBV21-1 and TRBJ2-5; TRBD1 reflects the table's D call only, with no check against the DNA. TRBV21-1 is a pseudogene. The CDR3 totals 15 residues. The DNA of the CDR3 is TGTGCCAGCAGCAAAGCACAGCCACACCAAGAGACCCAGTACTTC. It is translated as CASSKAQPHQETQYF.

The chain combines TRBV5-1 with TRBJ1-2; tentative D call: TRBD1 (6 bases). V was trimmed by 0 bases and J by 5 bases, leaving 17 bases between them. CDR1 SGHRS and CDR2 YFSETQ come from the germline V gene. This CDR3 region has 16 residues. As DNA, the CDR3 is TGCGCCAGCAGCTTGGCTGGGGACACGACAACTTATGGCTACACCTTC. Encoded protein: CASSLAGDTTTYGYTF.

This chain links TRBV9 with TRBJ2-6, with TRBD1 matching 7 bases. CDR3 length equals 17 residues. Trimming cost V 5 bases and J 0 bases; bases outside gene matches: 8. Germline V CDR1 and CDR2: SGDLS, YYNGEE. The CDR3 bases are TGTGCCAGCAGTGAGGGGGCCAGGGTCTCTGGGGCCAACGTCCTGACTTTC. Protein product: CASSEGARVSGANVLTF.

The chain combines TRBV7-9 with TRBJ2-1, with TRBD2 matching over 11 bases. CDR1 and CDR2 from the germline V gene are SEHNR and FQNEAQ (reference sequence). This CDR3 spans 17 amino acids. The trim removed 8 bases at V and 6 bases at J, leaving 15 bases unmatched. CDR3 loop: CASGGSFWLAGGNEQFF. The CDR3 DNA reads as TGTGCCAGCGGAGGGTCATTCTGGCTAGCGGGAGGCAATGAGCAGTTCTTC.

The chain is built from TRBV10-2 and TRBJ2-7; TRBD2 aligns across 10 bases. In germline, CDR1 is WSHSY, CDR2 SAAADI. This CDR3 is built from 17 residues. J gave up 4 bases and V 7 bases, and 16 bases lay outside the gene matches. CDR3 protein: CASILAGADGVIYEQYF. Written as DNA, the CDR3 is TGCGCCAGCATTCTAGCGGGAGCAGATGGGGTAATTTACGAGCAGTACTTC.

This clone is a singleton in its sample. The CDR3 reads CASSPDKNTEAFF. The CDR3 DNA reads TGCGCCAGCAGCCCTGACAAGAACACTGAAGCTTTCTTT. V usage is TRBV5-1 and J usage is TRBJ1-1; D is ambiguous. The CDR3 length is 13 residues. Germline V gene sequence: CDR1 SGHRS, CDR2 YFSETQ. The V end lost 4 bases, the J end lost 1 base, and 8 bases lay between the germline ends.